This TCR beta chain is drawn from a study of cytomegalovirus exposure and HLA in healthy donors. The wider study: Earlier sequencing of 150 million to 200 million T cells yielded 120 million or so unique TCR beta sequences.

Researchers ran the PCR with 60 Vbeta and 13 Jbeta primers. Measured with immunoSEQ multiplex PCR; TCRdb has only the in-frame clones, and not every one. The sample has some 200,000 clones, more than 85% seen once. The junction had 4 bases not matched to a gene; V was cut back by 3 bases and J by 7 bases. The CDR3 sequence is 15 residues long. Germline lookup yields CDR1 SEHNR and CDR2 FQNEAQ (reference sequence). The TCR originated in a woman aged 18-35 years in good health and CMV-seronegative. Specimen: PBMCs. V and J are TRBV7-9 and TRBJ1-6; 9 bases fit TRBD1. The DNA for the CDR3 is TGTGCCAGCAGCTTCTCCGGGACAGGGAATTCACCCCTCCACTTT. It codes for CASSFSGTGNSPLHF. The entire variable domain, with the rest obtained from reference TRBV7-9 and TRBJ1-6, is as follows: DTGVSQNPRHKITKRGQNVTFRCDPISEHNRLYWYRQTLGQGPEFLTYFQNEAQLEKSRLLSDRFSAERPKGSFSTLEIQRTEQGDSAMYLCASSFSGTGNSPLHFGNGTRLTVT.